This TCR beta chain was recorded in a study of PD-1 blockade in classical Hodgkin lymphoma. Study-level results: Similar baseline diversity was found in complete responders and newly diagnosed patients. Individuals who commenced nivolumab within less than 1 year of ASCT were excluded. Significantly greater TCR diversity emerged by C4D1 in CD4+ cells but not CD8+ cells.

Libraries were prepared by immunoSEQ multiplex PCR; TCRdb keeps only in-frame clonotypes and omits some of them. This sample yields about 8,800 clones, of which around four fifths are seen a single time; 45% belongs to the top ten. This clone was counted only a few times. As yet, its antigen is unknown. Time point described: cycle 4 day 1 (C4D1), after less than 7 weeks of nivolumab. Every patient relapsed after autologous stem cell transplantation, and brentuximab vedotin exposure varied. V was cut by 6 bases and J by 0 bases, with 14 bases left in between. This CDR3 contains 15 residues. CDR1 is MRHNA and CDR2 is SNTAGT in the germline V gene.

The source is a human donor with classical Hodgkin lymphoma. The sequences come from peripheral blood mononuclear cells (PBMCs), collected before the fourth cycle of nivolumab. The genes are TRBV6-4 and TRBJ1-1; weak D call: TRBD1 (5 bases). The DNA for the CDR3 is TGTGCCAGCAGCCCCACAGGAAATATGAACACTGAAGCTTTCTTT. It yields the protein CASSPTGNMNTEAFF.